The rows below give T cell receptor beta chains drawn from one sample of a study of cytomegalovirus exposure and HLA in healthy donors. Here immunoSEQ multiplex PCR was the method, and the copy in TCRdb shows in-frame clones only, minus some. The repertoire holds over 200,000 clones, approximately 87% seen once, with over 1% in the top ten. The specimen was PBMCs. The receptors were sampled from a human donor in good health. Each CDR3 is given with its conserved first and last residue. D genes are given only for firm matches. Size values are once, few and many counts, or a class for expanded clones, and some rows have none.

CDR3nt: TGTGCCAGCAGCGTAGCTGGAGGGGTTGGAGATACGCAGTATTTT; CDR3aa: CASSVAGGVGDTQYF; j_gene: TRBJ2-3; d_gene: .; abundance: .; v_gene: TRBV9
CDR3nt: TGTGCCAGCACCCTAGGGAGGGTGGAGACCCAGTACTTC; CDR3aa: CASTLGRVETQYF; j_gene: TRBJ2-5; d_gene: TRBD2; abundance: .; v_gene: TRBV7-2
CDR3nt: TGCAGCGTTAGGGGGTCCCAAGAGACCCAGTACTTC; CDR3aa: CSVRGSQETQYF; j_gene: TRBJ2-5; d_gene: .; abundance: .; v_gene: TRBV29-1
CDR3nt: TGTGCCAGCAGTGAAGCGTCCACAGGGAGGGACACTGAAGCTTTCTTT; CDR3aa: CASSEASTGRDTEAFF; j_gene: TRBJ1-1; d_gene: .; abundance: .; v_gene: TRBV6-1
CDR3nt: TGTGCCTGGAGTTATTTGGGACAGGGAGAAGCTTTCTTT; CDR3aa: CAWSYLGQGEAFF; j_gene: TRBJ1-1; d_gene: TRBD1; abundance: once; v_gene: TRBV30
CDR3nt: TGTGCCAGCAGTTCGACCTGGGCTCGGGAGCAGTACTTC; CDR3aa: CASSSTWAREQYF; j_gene: TRBJ2-5; d_gene: .; abundance: once; v_gene: TRBV6-5
CDR3nt: TGTGCCAGCAGCCACGGGGAAGGGAGGACCTACGAGCAGTACTTC; CDR3aa: CASSHGEGRTYEQYF; j_gene: TRBJ2-7; d_gene: .; abundance: .; v_gene: TRBV6-5
CDR3nt: TGTGCCAGCTCGAGGGGACTAGCGGGGATAGATACGCAGTATTTT; CDR3aa: CASSRGLAGIDTQYF; j_gene: TRBJ2-3; d_gene: TRBD2; abundance: .; v_gene: TRBV18
CDR3nt: TGTGCCAGCAATGAATTACTAGCGCACGGGGCAGATACGCAGTATTTT; CDR3aa: CASNELLAHGADTQYF; j_gene: TRBJ2-3; d_gene: TRBD2; abundance: .; v_gene: TRBV2
CDR3nt: TGTGCCAGCAGCTTGCTCAGGGAATACGGGGAGCTGTTTTTT; CDR3aa: CASSLLREYGELFF; j_gene: TRBJ2-2; d_gene: .; abundance: once; v_gene: TRBV5-5
CDR3nt: TGTGCCAGCAGTGAAGGAGGACTGAATAATCAGCCCCAGCATTTT; CDR3aa: CASSEGGLNNQPQHF; j_gene: TRBJ1-5; d_gene: .; abundance: .; v_gene: TRBV25-1
CDR3nt: TGTGCTAGTGGTTCACACGGCGCGGCTTCCTATGGCTACACCTTC; CDR3aa: CASGSHGAASYGYTF; j_gene: TRBJ1-2; d_gene: .; abundance: once; v_gene: TRBV12-5
CDR3nt: TGTGCCAGCGGGGCAACGAGCGTGGGTACGCAGTATTTT; CDR3aa: CASGATSVGTQYF; j_gene: TRBJ2-3; d_gene: .; abundance: .; v_gene: TRBV27
CDR3nt: TGCGCCAGCAGGCGCGACAGGCTTCTCTATGGCTACACCTTC; CDR3aa: CASRRDRLLYGYTF; j_gene: TRBJ1-2; d_gene: .; abundance: .; v_gene: TRBV5-1
CDR3nt: TGTGCCAGTCGGTCAGGGTTCCAAGAGACCCAGTACTTC; CDR3aa: CASRSGFQETQYF; j_gene: TRBJ2-5; d_gene: .; abundance: .; v_gene: TRBV2
CDR3nt: TGTGCCAGCAGTGCCCGGACTAGCGGGAAGACAGATACGCAGTATTTT; CDR3aa: CASSARTSGKTDTQYF; j_gene: TRBJ2-3; d_gene: TRBD2; abundance: once; v_gene: TRBV27
CDR3nt: TGTGCCTGGAAGGTGGGACATTACACCGGGGAGCTGTTTTTT; CDR3aa: CAWKVGHYTGELFF; j_gene: TRBJ2-2; d_gene: .; abundance: .; v_gene: TRBV30
CDR3nt: TGTGCGGCGGGGGCCAGCTCCTACGAGCAGTACTTC; CDR3aa: CAAGASSYEQYF; j_gene: TRBJ2-7; d_gene: .; abundance: .; v_gene: TRBV10-3
CDR3nt: TGTGCCTGGAGTCTAGGCACCGGGGAGCTGTTTTTT; CDR3aa: CAWSLGTGELFF; j_gene: TRBJ2-2; d_gene: .; abundance: .; v_gene: TRBV30
CDR3nt: TGTGCCAGCAGTGGCACAGGGCGGGAAGCTTTCTTT; CDR3aa: CASSGTGREAFF; j_gene: TRBJ1-1; d_gene: .; abundance: .; v_gene: TRBV6-1
CDR3nt: TGTGCCAGCAGCTTAGCGTTTGGGCTAGCGGGAGACTCCTACGAGCAGTACTTC; CDR3aa: CASSLAFGLAGDSYEQYF; j_gene: TRBJ2-7; d_gene: TRBD2; abundance: .; v_gene: TRBV7-8
CDR3nt: TGTGCCAGCAGTGAATTGGGACAGGGCGTCACCGGGGAGCTGTTTTTT; CDR3aa: CASSELGQGVTGELFF; j_gene: TRBJ2-2; d_gene: TRBD1; abundance: .; v_gene: TRBV2
CDR3nt: TGTGCCAGCAGACCGCAGGGAAATAGCAATCAGCCCCAGCATTTT; CDR3aa: CASRPQGNSNQPQHF; j_gene: TRBJ1-5; d_gene: .; abundance: .; v_gene: TRBV28
CDR3nt: TGTGCCAGCTCACAACTAGCCCATGAGCAGTTCTTC; CDR3aa: CASSQLAHEQFF; j_gene: TRBJ2-1; d_gene: .; abundance: .; v_gene: TRBV18
CDR3nt: TGCAGCGTTGGGGGCTTAGCGGAGAAGGGCACAGATACGCAGTATTTT; CDR3aa: CSVGGLAEKGTDTQYF; j_gene: TRBJ2-3; d_gene: .; abundance: .; v_gene: TRBV29-1
CDR3nt: TGTGCCAGCAGTGAGCGGGGCGTAGAGACCCAGTACTTC; CDR3aa: CASSERGVETQYF; j_gene: TRBJ2-5; d_gene: .; abundance: .; v_gene: TRBV6-1
CDR3nt: TGCAGCGTTGAAAATGAGGGATATGGCTACACCTTC; CDR3aa: CSVENEGYGYTF; j_gene: TRBJ1-2; d_gene: .; abundance: .; v_gene: TRBV29-1
CDR3nt: TGCGCCAGCAGCCAAGCCGTCCCCGGGACAGGGGTCCCCTACGAGCAGTACTTC; CDR3aa: CASSQAVPGTGVPYEQYF; j_gene: TRBJ2-7; d_gene: TRBD1; abundance: .; v_gene: TRBV4-3
CDR3nt: TGTGCCTGGCGGGACTACCTTCGTGAGCAGTACTTC; CDR3aa: CAWRDYLREQYF; j_gene: TRBJ2-7; d_gene: TRBD2; abundance: once; v_gene: TRBV30
CDR3nt: TGTGCCATCAGTGAGGGACTAGCGGGAGGCCAGAGCTCCTACAATGAGCAGTTCTTC; CDR3aa: CAISEGLAGGQSSYNEQFF; j_gene: TRBJ2-1; d_gene: TRBD2; abundance: .; v_gene: TRBV10-3
CDR3nt: TGTGCCAGTAGTAGACAGAGCTATGGCTACACCTTC; CDR3aa: CASSRQSYGYTF; j_gene: TRBJ1-2; d_gene: .; abundance: .; v_gene: TRBV19
CDR3nt: TGTGCCAGCAGCCCCGGCCCGGGACTAGCGGACCAAGAGACCCAGTACTTC; CDR3aa: CASSPGPGLADQETQYF; j_gene: TRBJ2-5; d_gene: TRBD2; abundance: .; v_gene: TRBV13
CDR3nt: TGTGCCAGCAGCCCTCACCACGGGGACACTGAAGCTTTCTTT; CDR3aa: CASSPHHGDTEAFF; j_gene: TRBJ1-1; d_gene: .; abundance: .; v_gene: TRBV9
CDR3nt: TGTGCCAGCAGTGGCTGGACTAGCGGGAGAACCTACGAGCAGTACTTC; CDR3aa: CASSGWTSGRTYEQYF; j_gene: TRBJ2-7; d_gene: TRBD2; abundance: .; v_gene: TRBV27
CDR3nt: TGTGCCAGCAGATCAGGGACAGGGAACACTGAAGCTTTCTTT; CDR3aa: CASRSGTGNTEAFF; j_gene: TRBJ1-1; d_gene: TRBD1; abundance: .; v_gene: TRBV6-4
CDR3nt: TGTGCCATCAGTGATGCGGGACTAGCGAGCTACGAGCAGTACTTC; CDR3aa: CAISDAGLASYEQYF; j_gene: TRBJ2-7; d_gene: TRBD2; abundance: few; v_gene: TRBV10-3
CDR3nt: TGTGCCACTCGGACTAGCGGGACAAACAATGAGCAGTTCTTC; CDR3aa: CATRTSGTNNEQFF; j_gene: TRBJ2-1; d_gene: TRBD2; abundance: few; v_gene: TRBV10-3
CDR3nt: TGTGCCAGCAGTGAGACGGACTCGAACTACAATGAGCAGTTCTTC; CDR3aa: CASSETDSNYNEQFF; j_gene: TRBJ2-1; d_gene: .; abundance: .; v_gene: TRBV27
CDR3nt: TGCGCCAGCAGCCCGCTGGGACAGATTAGCACAGATACGCAGTATTTT; CDR3aa: CASSPLGQISTDTQYF; j_gene: TRBJ2-3; d_gene: TRBD1; abundance: .; v_gene: TRBV4-1
CDR3nt: TGTGCCAGCAGTGAACAGAACTATGGCTACACCTTC; CDR3aa: CASSEQNYGYTF; j_gene: TRBJ1-2; d_gene: .; abundance: .; v_gene: TRBV2
CDR3nt: TGTGCCTGGAACACGGGACAGGGGAAAGGCGAGCAGTACTTC; CDR3aa: CAWNTGQGKGEQYF; j_gene: TRBJ2-7; d_gene: TRBD1; abundance: .; v_gene: TRBV30
CDR3nt: TGTGCCAGCAGTTACCAGGGGGCCGTGGACGCTGAAGCTTTCTTT; CDR3aa: CASSYQGAVDAEAFF; j_gene: TRBJ1-1; d_gene: TRBD1; abundance: .; v_gene: TRBV6-5
CDR3nt: TGTGCCAGCAGTTACGCAGGGCCCCGGGTAGCTGGGGAGCTGTTTTTT; CDR3aa: CASSYAGPRVAGELFF; j_gene: TRBJ2-2; d_gene: .; abundance: .; v_gene: TRBV27
CDR3nt: TGTGCCATCAGTGCACGGACAGGGGAGGGAGGCTACACCTTC; CDR3aa: CAISARTGEGGYTF; j_gene: TRBJ1-2; d_gene: TRBD1; abundance: .; v_gene: TRBV10-3
CDR3nt: TGTGCCAGCAGAATCGGGTCCAACGTGGGCAATGAGCAGTTCTTC; CDR3aa: CASRIGSNVGNEQFF; j_gene: TRBJ2-1; d_gene: .; abundance: once; v_gene: TRBV6-6
CDR3nt: TGTGCCTGGAGTGTAGGAGGCAGCCCGAACACTGAAGCTTTCTTT; CDR3aa: CAWSVGGSPNTEAFF; j_gene: TRBJ1-1; d_gene: .; abundance: .; v_gene: TRBV30
CDR3nt: TGTGCCAGCAGCCTACCCTCGGGGTGGTATGGCTACACCTTC; CDR3aa: CASSLPSGWYGYTF; j_gene: TRBJ1-2; d_gene: .; abundance: .; v_gene: TRBV7-9
CDR3nt: TGTGCCAGCAGCCTTCGAAGGAGCTCTGGAAACACCATATATTTT; CDR3aa: CASSLRRSSGNTIYF; j_gene: TRBJ1-3; d_gene: .; abundance: .; v_gene: TRBV7-3
CDR3nt: TGCGCCAGCAGCTTGGGACAGGAGTTATACGAGCAGTACTTC; CDR3aa: CASSLGQELYEQYF; j_gene: TRBJ2-7; d_gene: .; abundance: .; v_gene: TRBV5-1
CDR3nt: TGTGCCAGCAGCCAAGGCATACCTGAACACTATGGCTACACCTTC; CDR3aa: CASSQGIPEHYGYTF; j_gene: TRBJ1-2; d_gene: .; abundance: .; v_gene: TRBV16
CDR3nt: TGTGCTAGTGGTTTGGTACTGGGACAGGGGGCTCTATGGTCTGGGGCCAACGTCCTGACTTTC; CDR3aa: CASGLVLGQGALWSGANVLTF; j_gene: TRBJ2-6; d_gene: TRBD1; abundance: .; v_gene: TRBV12-5
CDR3nt: TGTGCCAGCAGCCCCCCACCCGGGACACGGAATGAGCAGTTCTTC; CDR3aa: CASSPPPGTRNEQFF; j_gene: TRBJ2-1; d_gene: .; abundance: .; v_gene: TRBV5-5
CDR3nt: TGTGCCAGCAGCTTAGGCAGCTACGAGCAGTACTTC; CDR3aa: CASSLGSYEQYF; j_gene: TRBJ2-7; d_gene: .; abundance: few; v_gene: TRBV7-2
CDR3nt: TGTGCCAGCAGCCAAGATCTGGCTAGCGGGAGGACCGGGGAGCTGTTTTTT; CDR3aa: CASSQDLASGRTGELFF; j_gene: TRBJ2-2; d_gene: TRBD2; abundance: .; v_gene: TRBV4-2